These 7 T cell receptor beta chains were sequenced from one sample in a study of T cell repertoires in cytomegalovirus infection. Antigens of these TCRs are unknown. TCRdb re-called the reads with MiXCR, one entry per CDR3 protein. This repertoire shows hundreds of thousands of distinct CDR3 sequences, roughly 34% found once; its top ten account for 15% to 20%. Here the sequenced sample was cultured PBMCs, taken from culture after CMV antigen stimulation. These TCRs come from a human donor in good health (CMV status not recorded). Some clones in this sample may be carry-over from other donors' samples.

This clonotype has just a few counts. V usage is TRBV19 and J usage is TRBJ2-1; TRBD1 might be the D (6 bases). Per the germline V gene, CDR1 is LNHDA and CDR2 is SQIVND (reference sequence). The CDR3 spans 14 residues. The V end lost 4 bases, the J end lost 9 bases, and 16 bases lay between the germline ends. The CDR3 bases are TGTGCCAGTAGTACTAGGGGGATATCGAGTGAGCAGTTCTTC. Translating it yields CASSTRGISSEQFF.

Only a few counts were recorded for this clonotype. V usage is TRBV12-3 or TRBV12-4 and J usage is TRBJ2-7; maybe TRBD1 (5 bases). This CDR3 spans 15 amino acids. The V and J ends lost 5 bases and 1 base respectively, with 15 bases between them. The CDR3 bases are TGTGCCAGCAGTCCCCGGATGAGGACATCCTACGAGCAGTACGTC. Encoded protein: CASSPRMRTSYEQYV.

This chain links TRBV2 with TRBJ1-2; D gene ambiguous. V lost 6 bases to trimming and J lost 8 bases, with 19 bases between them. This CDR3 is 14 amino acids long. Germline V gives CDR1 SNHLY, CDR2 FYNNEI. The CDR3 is CASRGDGLRRGYTF. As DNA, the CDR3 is TGTGCCAGCAGGGGCGACGGACTACGTCGCGGCTACACCTTC.

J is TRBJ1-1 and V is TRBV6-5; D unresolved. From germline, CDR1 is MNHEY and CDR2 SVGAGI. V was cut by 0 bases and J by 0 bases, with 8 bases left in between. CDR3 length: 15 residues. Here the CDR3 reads CASSYSGSLNTEAFF. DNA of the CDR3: TGTGCCAGCAGTTACTCTGGGAGTTTGAACACTGAAGCTTTCTTT.

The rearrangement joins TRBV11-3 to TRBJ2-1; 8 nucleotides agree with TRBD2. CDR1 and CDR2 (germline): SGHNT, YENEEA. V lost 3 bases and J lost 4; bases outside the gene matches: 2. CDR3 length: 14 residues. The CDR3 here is CASSLRGAYNEQFF. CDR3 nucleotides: TGTGCCAGCAGCTTGCGGGGGGCGTACAATGAGCAGTTCTTC.

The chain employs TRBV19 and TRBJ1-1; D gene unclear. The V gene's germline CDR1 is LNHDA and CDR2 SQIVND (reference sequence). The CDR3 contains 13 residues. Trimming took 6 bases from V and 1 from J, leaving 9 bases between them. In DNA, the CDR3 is TGTGCCAGTAGCACCGACACGAACACTGAAGCTTTCTTT. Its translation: CASSTDTNTEAFF. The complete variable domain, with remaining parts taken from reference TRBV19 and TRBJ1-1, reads DGGITQSPKYLFRKEGQNVTLSCEQNLNHDAMYWYRQDPGQGLRLIYYSQIVNDFQKGDIAEGYSVSREKKESFPLTVTSAQKNPTAFYLCASSTDTNTEAFFGQGTRLTVV.

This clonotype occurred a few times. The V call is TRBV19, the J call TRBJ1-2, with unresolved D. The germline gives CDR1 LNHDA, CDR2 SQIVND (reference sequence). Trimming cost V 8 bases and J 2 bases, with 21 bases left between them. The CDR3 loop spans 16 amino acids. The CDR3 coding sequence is TGTGCCAGTGGCCGGAGCCGCCCTACTGCAAACTATGGCTACACCTTC. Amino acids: CASGRSRPTANYGYTF.